This T cell receptor (beta chain) came from a study of cytomegalovirus exposure and HLA in healthy donors. Whole-study context: Sequencing of about 179 million T cells in an earlier analysis found roughly 120 million unique TCR beta sequences.

The V end was cut by 4 bases, the J end by 3 bases, with 18 bases between. This CDR3 contains 16 residues. Germline V lookup: CDR1 SGDLS, CDR2 YYNGEE. With 60 Vbeta and 13 Jbeta primers, the PCR was carried out. Data came from immunoSEQ multiplex PCR; TCRdb stores just in-frame clones and leaves some out. The listing records about 140,000 clones. This receptor was obtained from a woman aged 18-29 years in good health and CMV-seronegative. Sample: PBMCs. The chain couples TRBV9 to TRBJ2-3; D may be TRBD1 (6 bases). CDR3 residues: CASSPTGTIRTDTQYF. CDR3 bases: TGTGCCAGCAGCCCAACCGGGACAATAAGGACAGATACGCAGTATTTT.